The T cell receptor beta chain described here comes from a study of cytomegalovirus exposure and HLA in healthy donors. Study-wide context: Earlier work reported 100 million to 130 million unique TCR beta sequences from about 180 million T cells.

J was trimmed by 4 bases and V by 4 bases; bases with no gene match: 9. Germline loops: CDR1 MNHNS, CDR2 SASEGT. The CDR3 extends over 17 amino acids. This clone appeared once. It was with 60 Vbeta and 13 Jbeta primers that the PCR ran. This table comes from immunoSEQ multiplex PCR, and its TCRdb copy is limited to in-frame clones, with some not included. Among around 130,000 clones listed, around 80% were seen once. This sequence joins TRBV6-1 and TRBJ2-7, with TRBD2 matching 14 bases. Sequenced sample: PBMCs. The TCR originated in a woman under 30 in good health and CMV-seronegative. The CDR3 spells CASSGTSGRSRAYEQYF. As DNA, the CDR3 is TGTGCCAGCAGTGGGACTAGCGGGAGGTCGAGGGCTTACGAGCAGTACTTC.